This T cell receptor beta chain was obtained from a study of blood T cell repertoires in COVID-19. In the study overall: The cDNA or gDNA used as material had been derived from T cells, B-cell-depleted T cells, or PBMCs.

Trimming cost V 3 bases and J 4 bases, with 13 bases left between them. The length of the CDR3 is 13 residues. The germline gives CDR1 GTSNPN, CDR2 SVGIG (reference sequence). Recruitment covered about 25 US areas and drew participants whose ages spanned roughly 18 to 90 years. Participants had their cohort set by participant-reported clinical history. Recovered status in Cohort 3 required two negative PCRs, clearance, or symptom resolution. Data came from immunoSEQ multiplex PCR; TCRdb stores just in-frame clones and leaves some out. The sample shows over 400,000 clones, approximately 90% of them seen only once.

This rearrangement joins TRBV30 to TRBJ2-7; maybe TRBD1 (6 bases). This TCR derives from a woman in her sixties or seventies who had recovered from COVID-19. The specimen was PBMCs or T cells enriched from blood (not recorded which). CDR3 coding DNA: TGTGCCTGGAGAAGCCAGGGGAAATACGAGCAGTACTTC. This sequence encodes CAWRSQGKYEQYF.